Listed here are 7 T cell receptor beta chains from one sample, sequenced in a study of regulatory T cells in long-lasting Graves disease. Arm-PCR of CDR3 regions and iRepertoire HTBI primers were used to build TCR beta libraries. TCRdb used MiXCR to reprocess the multiplex PCR reads, holding one entry per CDR3 protein. The sample has 550,000 or so distinct CDR3 sequences, about 11% seen once. Time point in this sample: newly diagnosed GD, antithyroid drugs for less than 3 months. From PBMCs, RNA was extracted and then used to make the TCR library. This same sample was also taken into another study, of T cells in Graves' hyperthyroidism and ophthalmopathy.

Sequenced material: peripheral blood mononuclear cells (PBMCs), taken at new diagnosis, from a patient treated with antithyroid drugs. The receptors stem from a woman between 25 and 40 years old with Graves disease.

The chain carries TRBV9 and TRBJ2-1; D unclear. Deletions cut 0 bases from V and 10 bases from J, with 14 bases between. CDR1 is SGDLS and CDR2 is YYNGEE in the germline V gene. The CDR3 has 14 residues. Written as DNA, the CDR3 is TGTGCCAGCAGCGTAGATAACCCCCAGGCGGAGCAGTTCTTC. Encoded protein: CASSVDNPQAEQFF.

The J gene is TRBJ2-3, the V gene TRBV15, with a tentative D call TRBD2 (6 bases). Trimming shortened V by 3 bases and J by 1 base, and 14 bases separated the two germline ends. The CDR3 consists of 16 residues. Germline lookup yields CDR1 LNHNV and CDR2 YYDKDF (reference sequence). The CDR3 sequence is CATSRRRTIRTDTQYF. CDR3 DNA sequence: TGTGCCACCAGCAGGCGACGGACTATTCGCACAGATACGCAGTATTTT.

This clonotype was observed a handful of times. This rearrangement joins TRBV6-2 or TRBV6-3 to TRBJ1-1; the D gene is possibly TRBD1 (5 bases). This CDR3 comprises 16 residues. Per the germline V gene, CDR1 is MNHEY and CDR2 is SVGEGT. Trimming stripped 3 bases from V and 3 bases from J, with 17 bases between. The CDR3 nucleotides read TGTGCCAGCAGTTATTACTGGGGCCTAGGGGACACTGAAGCTTTCTTT. This sequence encodes CASSYYWGLGDTEAFF.

The J gene is TRBJ1-2, the V gene TRBV5-5; 7 positions match TRBD1. The CDR3 is 16 amino acids. Per the germline V gene, CDR1 is SGHKS and CDR2 is YYEKEE (reference sequence). V shed 3 bases and J 4 bases; nucleotides not matched to a gene: 12. In nucleotides, the CDR3 is TGTGCCAGCAGCTCGGGGGTTCCGACAGGGAGCTATGGCTACACCTTC. Translation gives CASSSGVPTGSYGYTF.

This clonotype was observed many times. The chain carries TRBV28 and TRBJ2-7; a possible D gene is TRBD1 (5 bases). V shed 6 bases and J shed 0 bases, with 12 bases lying between them. The CDR3 has 14 residues. The germline V gene encodes CDR1 MDHEN and CDR2 SYDVKM. CDR3 bases: TGTGCCAGCAGCCAGGGCGGATTCTCCTACGAGCAGTACTTC. Protein sequence: CASSQGGFSYEQYF.

This clonotype was picked up many times. The gene calls are TRBV4-3 and TRBJ1-4; D is uncertain. This CDR3 comprises 15 residues. Trimming cost V 0 bases and J 5 bases, with 10 bases left between them. CDR1 is LGHNA and CDR2 is YSLEER in the germline V gene. This chain's CDR3 is CASSQDDVPNEKLFF. The CDR3 DNA sequence: TGCGCCAGCAGCCAAGATGACGTCCCGAATGAAAAACTGTTTTTT.

Remarks on this clonotype: A much larger clone lies a single base off, so this may be a read error. The chain carries TRBV18 and TRBJ2-5, with D unresolved. Looked up from germline, CDR1 is KGHSH and CDR2 is LQKENI. This CDR3 is built from 13 residues. The CDR3 DNA reads as TGTGCCAACTCACCGAAGGGTCAAGAGACCCAGTACTTC. It translates to CANSPKGQETQYF. Looking up the rest from reference TRBV18 and TRBJ2-5 gives the full variable domain: NAGVMQNPRHLVRRRGQEARLRCSPMKGHSHVYWYRQLPEEGLKFMVYLQKENIIDESGMPKERFSAEFPKEGPSILRIQQVVRGDSAAYFCANSPKGQETQYFGPGTRLLVL.